This T cell receptor (beta chain) is from a study of T cell changes during pregnancy in multiple sclerosis. TCRdb keeps only in-frame clones here, not all; method: immunoSEQ multiplex PCR. Of some 80,000 clones listed, about 89% were seen once; the top ten hold under 3%. The CDR3 is made up of 15 amino acids. Germline V gives CDR1 MRHNA, CDR2 SNTAGT. Unmatched junction bases numbered 3, after V lost 0 bases and J lost 4 bases. The starting material was peripheral blood, obtained in the first trimester of pregnancy. V is TRBV6-4 and J is TRBJ2-3; TRBD2 matches at 8 bases. The sequence was collected from a female donor with multiple sclerosis, enrolled in a pregnancy study. The CDR3 is CASSDSAGGPDTQYF. CDR3 bases: TGTGCCAGCAGTGACTCGGCGGGAGGCCCAGATACGCAGTATTTT.